The 6 T cell receptor beta chains below were found in one sample sequenced in a study of blood T cells in healthy people across ages. Then a second PCR, running roughly 7 to 11 cycles, was carried out with a sample-barcoded 5' primer and a J-beta primer mix. Using its own MiXCR run on the 5' RACE reads, TCRdb lists one record per CDR3 protein. Of about 780,000 distinct CDR3 sequences in the sample, about half were seen once. What was sequenced was blood. These receptors were collected from a man older than 75 in good health.

This clonotype was counted many times. This chain joins TRBV12-3 or TRBV12-4 and TRBJ2-1; TRBD1 matches at 8 bases. V lost 5 bases to trimming and J lost 7 bases; unmatched junction nucleotides: 10. The CDR3 runs 15 residues. The CDR3 loop reads CASSPDRGVKNEQFF. CDR3 nucleotide sequence: TGTGCCAGCAGTCCTGACAGGGGAGTTAAGAATGAGCAGTTCTTC.

This clonotype was picked up many times. The genes are TRBV18 and TRBJ2-1, with TRBD2 matching over 13 bases. The CDR3 runs to 19 residues. The V and J ends lost 6 bases and 2 bases, in that order; junction bases with no gene match: 13. Germline V gene data show CDR1 as KGHSH and CDR2 as LQKENI. The CDR3 nucleotides are TGTGCCAGCTCCCACCCGGGACTAGCGGGGAGTGGTACCTACAATGAGCAGTTCTTC. This encodes CASSHPGLAGSGTYNEQFF.

This clonotype was seen a handful of times. The V call is TRBV12-3 or TRBV12-4, the J call TRBJ2-7; possibly TRBD2 for D (7 bases). Trimming took off 6 bases at V and 6 bases at J, with 24 bases between the two ends. The length of the CDR3 is 16 residues. CDR3 amino acids: CASRGGGYYLLCEQYF. Written as DNA, the CDR3 is TGTGCCAGCAGAGGGGGGGGGTACTACTTGTTGTGCGAGCAGTACTTC.

The chain joins TRBV27 to TRBJ1-5; the D gene is possibly TRBD1 (6 bases). Germline CDR1 MNHEY, CDR2 SMNVEV (reference sequence). This CDR3 is built from 16 residues. Trimming left V 5 bases short and J 2 bases short, with 16 bases between. The CDR3 protein is CASSPNRVSGNQPQHF. CDR3 DNA: TGTGCCAGCAGTCCAAACAGGGTATCGGGCAATCAGCCCCAGCATTTT.

The chain recombines TRBV20-1 with TRBJ1-6; a weak D match, TRBD1 (6 bases). The CDR3 spans 13 residues. V was shortened by 4 bases and J by 9 bases, with 13 bases between the two germline ends. CDR1 is DFQATT and CDR2 is SNEGSKA in the germline V gene (reference sequence). The CDR3 DNA reads TGCAGTGCTACAGGACAGTCGGCTTCACCCCTCCACTTT. It yields the protein CSATGQSASPLHF.

The sample holds a few counts of this clonotype. The J gene is TRBJ2-5, the V gene TRBV6-5, with D perhaps matching TRBD1 (6 bases). In germline, CDR1 is MNHEY, CDR2 SVGAGI. V dropped 7 bases and J dropped 4 bases, with 19 bases sitting between them. The CDR3 is 15 residues long. The CDR3 is CASTPRGGAGETQYF. CDR3 nucleotides: TGTGCCAGCACTCCGCGAGGGGGTGCGGGAGAGACCCAGTACTTC.